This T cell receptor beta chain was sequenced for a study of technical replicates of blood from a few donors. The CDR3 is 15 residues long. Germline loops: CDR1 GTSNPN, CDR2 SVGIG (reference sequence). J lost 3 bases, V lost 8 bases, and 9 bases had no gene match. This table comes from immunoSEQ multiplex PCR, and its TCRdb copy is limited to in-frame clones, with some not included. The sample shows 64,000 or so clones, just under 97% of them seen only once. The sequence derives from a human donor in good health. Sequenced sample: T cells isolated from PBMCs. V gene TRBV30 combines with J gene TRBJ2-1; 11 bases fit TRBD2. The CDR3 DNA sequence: TGTGCCCGATCCGGGACTAGCGGATTCTACAATGAGCAGTTCTTC. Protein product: CARSGTSGFYNEQFF.